The entry that follows covers one T cell receptor (beta chain) sequence. Generated by immunoSEQ multiplex PCR, the TCRdb table keeps only in-frame clones and is missing some. Of about 250,000 clones in the sample, around 85% were seen once. The sample is drawn from a study of blood T cell repertoires in COVID-19. The CDR3 sequence is 17 residues long. Per germline, CDR1 LNHDA and CDR2 SQIVND (reference sequence). V was clipped by 0 bases and J by 6 bases; unmatched bases: 11. This TCR was sampled from a man at least 80 years old with acute or convalescent COVID-19. The specimen sequenced was peripheral blood. The genes are TRBV19 and TRBJ1-2, with TRBD1 identical over 9 bases. As DNA, the CDR3 is TGTGCCAGTAGTATAGAGGCGAGGGTGACAGGGGGGAATGGCTACACCTTC. Encoded protein: CASSIEARVTGGNGYTF.